What follows are 22 T cell receptor beta chains derived from one specimen sequenced in a study of blood T cell repertoires in COVID-19. Sequencing was performed with immunoSEQ multiplex PCR; in TCRdb, only in-frame clones are kept and a portion is missing. The table lists roughly 100,000 clones, roughly 80% of them singletons. The sequencing input was peripheral blood. The receptors here all came from a human donor in a cohort sampled during active COVID-19.

This chain links TRBV6-2 or TRBV6-3 with TRBJ2-5, with 11 nucleotides matching TRBD1. Germline loops: CDR1 MNHEY, CDR2 SVGEGT. Losses at the gene ends were 1 base for V and 4 bases for J; bases not matched to a gene: 11. The CDR3 sequence is 18 residues long. CDR3 DNA sequence: TGTGCCAGCAGTTACTACTCCTTCGGGACAGGGGGGACAGAGACCCAGTACTTC. It codes for CASSYYSFGTGGTETQYF.

The chain joins TRBV6-5 to TRBJ2-3; 10 bases match TRBD2. V was clipped by 7 bases and J by 5 bases; unmatched bases: 9. The CDR3 covers 15 residues. Germline V gene lookup returns CDR1 MNHEY and CDR2 SVGAGI. CDR3: CASNIAGGGRDTQYF. The CDR3 region has the DNA TGTGCCAGCAATATAGCGGGGGGAGGGAGAGATACGCAGTATTTT.

V is TRBV3-1 (or the pseudogene TRBV3-2) and J is TRBJ2-1, with 14 bases matching TRBD2. The CDR3 has 17 residues. Germline CDR1 is LGHDT and CDR2 is YNNKEL (reference sequence). V shed 3 bases, J shed 2 bases, and the junction held 3 bases outside the gene matches. CDR3 protein: CASSHWTSGGPYNEQFF. The DNA of the CDR3 is TGTGCCAGCAGCCATTGGACTAGCGGGGGGCCCTACAATGAGCAGTTCTTC.

J is TRBJ2-5 and V is TRBV10-1, with D tentatively TRBD1 (6 bases). Germline V CDR1 and CDR2: WNHNN, SYGVQD (reference sequence). V was trimmed by 5 bases and J by 0 bases, leaving 10 bases between them. This CDR3 has 14 residues. The CDR3 DNA reads as TGCGCCAGCAGTACCGGGACACACCAAGAGACCCAGTACTTC. Translated, it gives CASSTGTHQETQYF.

V usage is TRBV5-4 and J usage is TRBJ2-5; 9 bases line up with TRBD1. This CDR3 comprises 14 residues. The V gene end was trimmed by 4 bases and the J gene end by 2 bases; junction bases not matched to a gene: 3. Germline CDR1 and CDR2: SGHNT and YYREEE (reference sequence). This CDR3 reads CASSPDRGQETQYF. CDR3 DNA: TGTGCCAGCAGCCCGGACAGGGGACAAGAGACCCAGTACTTC.

J is TRBJ2-2 and V is TRBV7-8, with D uncertain. The germline V gene encodes CDR1 SGHVS and CDR2 FQNEAQ. Trimming shortened V by 1 base and J by 7 bases, and 10 bases separated the two germline ends. The CDR3 loop spans 14 amino acids. CDR3 DNA sequence: TGTGCCAGCAGCTTAGAATCCGGTATCGGGGAGCTGTTTTTT. Its translation is CASSLESGIGELFF.

V gene TRBV5-1 combines with J gene TRBJ2-1; 13 nucleotides agree with TRBD2. The junction had 6 bases not matched to a gene; V was cut back by 4 bases and J by 8 bases. The CDR3 loop spans 15 amino acids. Germline V gene sequence: CDR1 SGHRS, CDR2 YFSETQ. The CDR3 DNA reads TGCGCCAGCAGCCCGGGACTAGCGGGGACTGATGAGCAGTTCTTC. Translated: CASSPGLAGTDEQFF. Looking up the rest from reference TRBV5-1 and TRBJ2-1 gives the full variable domain: KAGVTQTPRYLIKTRGQQVTLSCSPISGHRSVSWYQQTPGQGLQFLFEYFSETQRNKGNFPGRFSGRQFSNSRSEMNVSTLELGDSALYLCASSPGLAGTDEQFFGPGTRLTVL.

The chain combines TRBV3-1 (or the pseudogene TRBV3-2) with TRBJ2-3; D perhaps matches TRBD2 (7 bases). Trimming removed 4 bases from V and 2 bases from J, with 16 bases in between. The CDR3 length is 16 residues. Germline V gene sequence: CDR1 LGHDT, CDR2 YNNKEL (reference sequence). CDR3 in DNA: TGTGCCAGCAGCCTCAACTATGGGGGGGCCACAGATACGCAGTATTTT. Translation: CASSLNYGGATDTQYF.

V gene TRBV6-6 combines with J gene TRBJ1-1, with 10 bases fitting TRBD1. This CDR3 contains 16 residues. Germline V gene sequence: CDR1 MNHNY, CDR2 SVGAGI (reference sequence). V was pared by 2 bases and J by 7 bases, with 10 bases of the junction left unmatched. CDR3: CASSYRRDRGRNEAFF. The CDR3 DNA is TGTGCCAGCAGTTACCGCCGGGACAGGGGCAGAAATGAAGCTTTCTTT.

The V gene is TRBV5-1, the J gene TRBJ1-1, with D tentatively TRBD1 (5 bases). The CDR3 covers 13 residues. V was cut by 3 bases and J by 6 bases, with 12 bases left in between. Per germline, CDR1 SGHRS and CDR2 YFSETQ. As DNA, the CDR3 is TGCGCCAGCAGCTCATATGGGGCGGCTGAAGCTTTCTTT. Amino acids: CASSSYGAAEAFF.

V and J are TRBV5-1 and TRBJ2-3, with D perhaps matching TRBD1 (6 bases). The V gene's germline CDR1 is SGHRS and CDR2 YFSETQ. The CDR3 length is 16 residues. The V and J ends lost 1 base and 3 bases respectively, with 15 bases between them. CDR3 region: CASSLQQGKGTDTQYF. The CDR3 nucleotides read TGCGCCAGCAGCTTGCAACAGGGCAAAGGGACAGATACGCAGTATTTT.

This clone has just one count. The chain recombines TRBV4-3 with TRBJ1-4; D may be TRBD1 (5 bases). This CDR3 has 13 amino acids. Trimming removed 9 bases from V and 8 bases from J, with 16 bases in between. Per the germline V gene, CDR1 is LGHNA and CDR2 is YSLEER. CDR3 region: CARLGGEGEKLFF. CDR3 sequence (DNA): TGCGCCAGGTTGGGGGGGGAGGGGGAAAAACTGTTTTTT.

In its sample, this clone was seen once. Here the CDR3 DNA reads TGTGCCAGCAGCTTAGGGGGGGCATTTCAGCCCCAGCATTTT. This encodes CASSLGGAFQPQHF. The chain carries TRBV5-6 and TRBJ1-5, with TRBD1 as a possible D gene (6 bases). The CDR3 extends over 14 amino acids. Germline assignment: CDR1 SGHDT and CDR2 YYEEEE. Trimming took off 2 bases at V and 6 bases at J, with 12 bases between the two ends.

V gene TRBV15 combines with J gene TRBJ1-6; 9 bases are shared with TRBD1. CDR3 size: 17 residues. The germline CDR1 and CDR2 sequences are LNHNV and YYDKDF (reference sequence). V dropped 0 bases and J dropped 8; count of bases not matched to a gene: 8. The CDR3 bases are TGTGCCACCAGCAGAGATCTCCCGGGACAGGGAGATTCACCCCTCCACTTT. Translated: CATSRDLPGQGDSPLHF.

This clone is a singleton in its sample. This sequence joins TRBV18 and TRBJ2-7; 10 bases align to TRBD1. Germline-derived CDR1 and CDR2 are KGHSH and LQKENI. Trimming removed 6 bases from V and 4 bases from J; junction bases left unmatched: 3. The CDR3 consists of 13 residues. The chain's CDR3 is CASSSGQGYEQYF. The CDR3 coding sequence is TGTGCCAGCTCTTCGGGACAGGGGTACGAGCAGTACTTC.

The chain uses TRBV4-2 and TRBJ1-1; D perhaps matches TRBD1 (6 bases). Germline loops: CDR1 LGHNA, CDR2 YNFKEQ. With 3 bases removed from V and 8 bases from J, the gap between germline ends came to 19 bases. This CDR3 has 15 amino acids. The DNA for the CDR3 is TGTGCCAGCAGCCAGATATGGAGAGGGACAAGGGAAGCTTTCTTT. Translating gives CASSQIWRGTREAFF.

The chain recombines TRBV2 with TRBJ2-2, with 10 bases that match TRBD2. V lost 6 bases and J lost 4; bases outside the gene matches: 8. The V gene's germline CDR1 is SNHLY and CDR2 FYNNEI. There are 16 residues in the CDR3. CDR3 loop: CASRPPSGGITGELFF. In nucleotides, the CDR3 is TGTGCCAGCAGGCCTCCTAGCGGGGGAATCACCGGGGAGCTGTTTTTT.

V gene TRBV7-9 combines with J gene TRBJ2-1; tentative D call: TRBD2 (5 bases). In germline, CDR1 is SEHNR, CDR2 FQNEAQ (reference sequence). V shed 5 bases and J shed 8 bases, with 19 bases lying between them. This CDR3 has 15 amino acids. The CDR3 DNA sequence: TGTGCCAGCAGCCCCAAGCGGCGGCTTCGGGATGAGCAGTTCTTC. This gives the protein CASSPKRRLRDEQFF. Supplemented by reference TRBV7-9 and TRBJ2-1, the full variable domain reads DTGVSQNPRHKITKRGQNVTFRCDPISEHNRLYWYRQTLGQGPEFLTYFQNEAQLEKSRLLSDRFSAERPKGSFSTLEIQRTEQGDSAMYLCASSPKRRLRDEQFFGPGTRLTVL.

This clone came up once. The chain is built from TRBV25-1 and TRBJ2-5, with D possibly matching TRBD1 (5 bases). Trimming pared 6 bases from V and 2 bases from J, leaving 10 bases between. This CDR3 has 13 residues. Germline values: CDR1 MGHDK, CDR2 SYGVNS. The CDR3 bases are TGTGCCAGCAGACAGGTTCTTCAAGAGACCCAGTACTTC. Translating it yields CASRQVLQETQYF.

V and J are TRBV7-9 and TRBJ1-1, with D perhaps TRBD1 (5 bases). Trimming took off 1 base at V and 10 bases at J, with 13 bases between the two ends. Germline V gene data show CDR1 as SEHNR and CDR2 as FQNEAQ (reference sequence). This CDR3 is 13 amino acids long. The CDR3 protein is CASSLEVGLGAFF. CDR3 sequence (DNA): TGTGCCAGCAGCTTAGAGGTGGGGCTGGGAGCTTTCTTT.

The genes are TRBV4-3 and TRBJ2-2; D might be TRBD2 (6 bases). CDR1 is LGHNA, CDR2 YSLEER, per germline. V was shortened by 6 bases and J by 1 base, with 12 bases between the two germline ends. This CDR3 comprises 15 residues. Here the CDR3 DNA reads TGCGCCAGCAGTACCGGGACTTTGAACACCGGGGAGCTGTTTTTT. It yields the protein CASSTGTLNTGELFF.

CDR3 region: CASSTFYNTEAFF. CDR3 nucleotides: TGTGCCAGTAGTACTTTCTATAACACTGAAGCTTTCTTT. The J gene is TRBJ1-1, the V gene TRBV19; D call uncertain. Trimming took off 4 bases at V and 2 bases at J, with 8 bases between the two ends. CDR1 is LNHDA and CDR2 is SQIVND in the germline V gene (reference sequence). This CDR3 region has 13 residues.